The rows below give T cell receptor beta chains drawn from one sample of a study of blood T cell repertoires in COVID-19. Data came from immunoSEQ multiplex PCR; TCRdb stores just in-frame clones and leaves some out. The sample yields around 250,000 clones, roughly 88% seen once. The sample consisted of PBMCs or T cells enriched from blood (not recorded which). The source of these receptors is a woman aged 50 to 60 who had recovered from COVID-19. Each CDR3 is given with its conserved first and last residue. D genes are given only for firm matches. Size values are once, few and many counts, or a class for expanded clones, and some rows have none.

>few|TRBJ1-1|-|TRBV5-1
CASSQPRGGMNTEAFF
TGCGCCAGCAGCCAGCCGCGTGGGGGGATGAACACTGAAGCTTTCTTT
>-|TRBJ2-7|TRBD1|TRBV5-1
CASSTPGQPYEQYF
TGCGCCAGCAGCACCCCGGGACAGCCCTACGAGCAGTACTTC
>few|TRBJ1-2|-|TRBV6-5
CASSYSVRDYGYTF
TGTGCCAGCAGTTACTCGGTCCGGGACTATGGCTACACCTTC
>-|TRBJ2-1|TRBD1|TRBV5-4
CASSTDRGGYNEQFF
TGTGCCAGCAGCACGGACAGGGGCGGGTACAATGAGCAGTTCTTC
>-|TRBJ1-1|TRBD1|TRBV27
CASSLTGQMNTEAFF
TGTGCCAGCAGTTTGACGGGACAGATGAACACTGAAGCTTTCTTT
>-|TRBJ2-3|-|TRBV11-1
CASSRLGGTLTDTQYF
TGTGCCAGCAGCCGTCTCGGGGGAACTTTAACAGATACGCAGTATTTT
>-|TRBJ2-5|TRBD1|TRBV27
CASSFRQGWRETQYF
TGTGCCAGCAGTTTCCGACAGGGGTGGAGGGAGACCCAGTACTTC
>-|TRBJ1-1|TRBD1|TRBV3-1/TRBV3-2
CAVSGQGGRGNTEAFF
TGTGCGGTCTCCGGACAGGGGGGGAGGGGGAACACTGAAGCTTTCTTT
>-|TRBJ2-7|-|TRBV7-8
CASSFGRQYEQYF
TGTGCCAGCAGCTTTGGTCGACAGTACGAGCAGTACTTC
>-|TRBJ2-1|TRBD1|TRBV23-1
CASSPGQGRLEQFF
TGCGCCAGCAGTCCGGGACAGGGAAGGCTTGAGCAGTTCTTC
>once|TRBJ2-5|TRBD1|TRBV7-3
CASSLKGRGETQYF
TGTGCCAGCAGCTTAAAAGGCAGGGGGGAGACCCAGTACTTC
>-|TRBJ2-3|-|TRBV2
CASRRSLSSTDTQYF
TGTGCCAGCAGACGAAGCTTATCGAGCACAGATACGCAGTATTTT
>-|TRBJ1-1|-|TRBV28
CASSSPPGIGRDTEAFF
TGTGCCAGCAGTTCCCCTCCGGGTATAGGGAGGGACACTGAAGCTTTCTTT
>-|TRBJ1-3|-|TRBV2
CASTEHHSGNTIYF
TGTGCCAGCACAGAACACCACTCTGGAAACACCATATATTTT
>-|TRBJ1-3|-|TRBV5-6
CASSPEASGNTIYF
TGTGCCAGCAGCCCGGAGGCCTCTGGAAACACCATATATTTT
>-|TRBJ1-5|TRBD1|TRBV9
CASSRTGGNNQPQHF
TGTGCCAGCAGCAGGACAGGGGGCAACAATCAGCCCCAGCATTTT
>few|TRBJ1-4|-|TRBV6-5
CASSYGGLTNEKLFF
TGTGCCAGCAGTTACGGCGGGTTGACTAATGAAAAACTGTTTTTT
>-|TRBJ2-7|-|TRBV15
CATSRGIRDFSYEQYF
TGTGCCACCAGCAGAGGGATCCGGGACTTCTCCTACGAGCAGTACTTC
>once|TRBJ2-7|-|TRBV7-2
CASSFGGGSYEQYF
TGTGCCAGCAGCTTTGGGGGCGGGAGCTACGAGCAGTACTTC
>-|TRBJ1-2|TRBD1|TRBV28
CASSLGGQGMSYGYTF
TGTGCCAGCAGTTTGGGGGGACAGGGTATGAGCTATGGCTACACCTTC
>-|TRBJ2-7|-|TRBV10-3
CAISGSRGSSYEQYF
TGTGCCATCAGTGGGAGCAGGGGAAGCTCCTACGAGCAGTACTTC
>-|TRBJ2-1|-|TRBV5-1
CASIRGSQISSYNEQFF
TGCGCCAGTATAAGGGGGTCCCAAATTAGCTCCTACAATGAGCAGTTCTTC
>-|TRBJ2-7|TRBD1|TRBV5-1
CASSLGGTGVYEQYF
TGCGCCAGCAGCTTGGGCGGGACAGGAGTCTACGAGCAGTACTTC
>-|TRBJ2-3|-|TRBV5-1
CASSLGQSGDTQYF
TGCGCCAGCAGCCTGGGCCAGTCAGGGGATACGCAGTATTTT
>-|TRBJ2-1|TRBD1|TRBV15
CATRRDSLYNEQFF
TGTGCCACCAGACGGGACAGTTTGTACAATGAGCAGTTCTTC
>-|TRBJ2-1|TRBD2|TRBV24-1
CATSDATSVDNEQFF
TGTGCCACCAGTGATGCGACTAGCGTCGACAATGAGCAGTTCTTC
>once|TRBJ2-3|TRBD2|TRBV19
CASSAVAGDMNTQYF
TGTGCCAGTAGTGCGGTAGCGGGCGATATGAATACGCAGTATTTT